The entry below describes one T cell receptor beta chain. It has no known antigen specificity. Base quality data are lacking; no much larger clone is found one base away. The sample comes from a study of blood T cell repertoires in COVID-19 (dated by TCRdb to the early 2020s). With regard to the full study: Collaborator samples came from the United States, Italy and Spain and covered acute and convalescent phases of COVID-19. Sample metadata almost always included a de-identified subject ID, COVID-19 status, age in years and sex. A freely available public database, intended as a resource for researchers studying the immune response to SARS-CoV-2, is where the repertoires were released. The prospective study material was composed of cDNA or gDNA derived from T cells, B-cell-depleted T cells, or PBMCs. Deeply sampled blood TCRbeta repertoires from subjects exposed to, actively infected with, or recovered from COVID-19 were included in the dataset. Where HLA class I and class II types were available, the types were taken from metadata supplied by the sample provider, not from assay-based typing. Samples were obtained from the ongoing ImmuneRACE study (first 160 participants) and from 1,254 subjects provided by 6 global collaborators.

The immunoSEQ Assay, a bias-controlled multiplex PCR, was used to amplify TCRbeta CDR3 regions from genomic DNA. As for how the authors treated the data: The number of nucleated cells in each sample was estimated by amplification of reference gene primers within the assay. Sequence reads were collapsed and filtered to measure the absolute abundance of every unique TCRbeta CDR3 rearrangement. Productive Simpson clonality was computed per sample as the square root of Simpson's diversity index over productive rearrangements. The clones in this table, taken by TCRdb from immuneACCESS, are in-frame only. Not every clone is retained; where verified, under half of the shortfall comes from an unresolved V gene, and the cause of the rest is unknown. V and J calls and clone size are as listed in that table; D and trimming were resolved from the DNA. The sample table records 150,000 to 200,000 clones; 90% to 95% of these occur just once. The ten largest clones take up 0.76% of the sample.

One collaborating source in Seattle enrolled patients while the patients were actively infected and followed the patients over time throughout the course of disease. Each collaborating institution followed its own protocols to collect whole blood in K2EDTA tubes. Collaborator samples were shipped for TCRbeta analysis as frozen whole blood, isolated PBMCs, or DNA extracted from either sample type. The research as a whole found: The amount of clinical and demographic metadata varied by source and participant and was provided uncurated.

For CDR1 and CDR2, the germline V gene lists SGHTA and FQGTGA. Germline trimming amounts to 5 bases on V and 3 bases on J, with 4 as the count of junction bases outside the gene matches. From the cysteine through the phenylalanine, the CDR3 covers 16 amino acids. The entry retains the CDR3 DNA only, 48 bases that are in frame from base 1. Sequencing was performed on peripheral blood. This sequence originates from a man aged 30-40 years with COVID-19, enrolled during active disease. This chain joins TRBV7-3 to TRBJ2-3; 14 nucleotides in the junction match TRBD2. The bases are TGTGCCAGCAGCCCTGGGACTAGCGGGGGAACAGATACGCAGTATTTT. Its protein product is CASSPGTSGGTDTQYF.